This T cell receptor (beta chain) was retrieved from a study of cytomegalovirus exposure and HLA in healthy donors. This clone has only one observation. Trimming took 4 bases from V and 5 from J; bases not matched to a gene: 10. Germline V gene sequence: CDR1 MRHNA, CDR2 SNTAGT. The CDR3 runs 15 residues. Generated by immunoSEQ multiplex PCR, the TCRdb table keeps only in-frame clones and is missing some. The profile covers about 82,000 clones, with about 92% appearing a single time and approximately 0.7% taken by the ten largest. The chain couples TRBV6-4 to TRBJ2-5; 7 bases are a match to TRBD2. The sequenced material came from PBMCs. This TCR was sampled from a man aged 18 to 30 in good health and CMV-seronegative. The CDR3 reads CASSATGGIGETQYF. The CDR3 DNA is TGTGCCAGCAGTGCGACGGGAGGAATTGGGGAGACCCAGTACTTC.